A selection of T cell receptor beta chains follows, all from one sample in a study of blood T cell repertoires in COVID-19. Repertoires were generated with immunoSEQ multiplex PCR, while TCRdb's copy carries only in-frame clones and drops some. The sample has roughly 230,000 clones; 75% to 90% are singletons. The sequenced sample was peripheral blood. The source of these receptors is a man in his forties with acute or convalescent COVID-19. Each CDR3 is given with its conserved first and last residue. The D gene is left open where the match is weak. The size of a clone is reported for some rows only, either as once, few or many, or as a class for expanded clones.

d_gene	j_gene	abundance	v_gene	CDR3aa	CDR3nt
TRBD1	TRBJ1-5	few	TRBV19	CASSADRDQPQHF	TGTGCCAGTAGTGCGGACAGGGATCAGCCCCAGCATTTT
NA	TRBJ2-1	NA	TRBV19	CASTSRAGLGNEQFF	TGTGCCAGTACCTCCCGGGCGGGTTTGGGGAATGAGCAGTTCTTC
TRBD1	TRBJ1-1	once	TRBV10-3	CAISESQGAITEAFF	TGTGCCATCAGTGAGTCACAGGGGGCAATAACTGAAGCTTTCTTT
TRBD2	TRBJ2-5	NA	TRBV6-6	CASKDSGEGTQYF	TGTGCCAGCAAAGACAGTGGGGAGGGGACCCAGTACTTC
TRBD2	TRBJ2-1	NA	TRBV2	CASSESRLAGANEQFF	TGTGCCAGCAGTGAGTCGCGACTAGCGGGCGCGAATGAGCAGTTCTTC
NA	TRBJ2-7	NA	TRBV5-4	CASSLDIYEQYF	TGTGCCAGCAGCTTGGACATCTACGAGCAGTACTTC
NA	TRBJ2-3	once	TRBV20-1	CSAVFTDTQYF	TGCAGTGCCGTTTTCACAGATACGCAGTATTTT
TRBD2	TRBJ2-7	NA	TRBV7-9	CASSLSGARDEQYF	TGTGCCAGCAGCTTAAGCGGGGCGAGGGACGAGCAGTACTTC
TRBD1	TRBJ1-2	NA	TRBV6-5	CASSYSGQGNRAGYTF	TGTGCCAGCAGTTACTCGGGACAGGGGAACCGTGCTGGCTACACCTTC
TRBD2	TRBJ2-5	NA	TRBV6-5	CASSSSGETQYF	TGTGCCAGCAGTAGTAGCGGGGAGACCCAGTACTTC
NA	TRBJ2-7	NA	TRBV29-1	CSALPISSYEQYF	TGCAGCGCCCTCCCTATAAGCTCCTACGAGCAGTACTTC
NA	TRBJ1-2	few	TRBV4-3	CASSPAAVNYGYTF	TGCGCCAGCAGCCCCGCCGCGGTGAACTATGGCTACACCTTC
TRBD1	TRBJ1-2	NA	TRBV29-1	CSVGRDRSNYGYTF	TGCAGCGTTGGGAGGGACAGGAGCAACTATGGCTACACCTTC
TRBD1	TRBJ1-6	NA	TRBV2	CASSEKGTGGDYNSPLHF	TGTGCCAGCAGTGAAAAGGGGACAGGGGGCGACTATAATTCACCCCTCCACTTT
NA	TRBJ2-7	NA	TRBV6-2/TRBV6-3	CASSSTAMRESSYEQYF	TGTGCCAGCAGCTCTACGGCTATGCGGGAAAGCTCCTACGAGCAGTACTTC
NA	TRBJ1-1	NA	TRBV6-6	CASSSLWGREAFF	TGTGCCAGCAGTTCCCTATGGGGGCGGGAGGCTTTCTTT
TRBD1	TRBJ1-2	NA	TRBV25-1	CASSEFGRGLDYGYTF	TGTGCCAGCAGTGAATTCGGCAGGGGGTTGGACTATGGCTACACCTTC
NA	TRBJ1-1	NA	TRBV7-3	CASSSDSDVAEAFF	TGTGCCAGCAGCTCGGACAGCGATGTGGCTGAAGCTTTCTTT
NA	TRBJ1-4	NA	TRBV6-5	CASSYTREDEKLFF	TGTGCCAGCAGTTACACCAGGGAGGATGAAAAACTGTTTTTT
TRBD2	TRBJ2-7	many	TRBV27	CASSPILGLERYEQYF	TGTGCCAGCAGTCCGATCCTCGGACTAGAAAGATACGAGCAGTACTTC
TRBD1	TRBJ1-1	NA	TRBV30	CAWSRDRANTEAFF	TGTGCCTGGAGCAGGGACAGGGCGAACACTGAAGCTTTCTTT
TRBD1	TRBJ1-4	once	TRBV19	CASRTGEKLFF	TGTGCCAGTAGGACAGGGGAAAAACTGTTTTTT
NA	TRBJ2-1	NA	TRBV10-1	CASSGTFTYNEQFF	TGCGCCAGCAGTGGGACTTTTACCTACAATGAGCAGTTCTTC
TRBD1	TRBJ1-1	NA	TRBV19	CASGQGAGNTEAFF	TGTGCCAGTGGACAGGGGGCAGGGAACACTGAAGCTTTCTTT
NA	TRBJ1-1	NA	TRBV14	CASSRIGERTEAFF	TGTGCCAGCAGCCGAATCGGGGAGCGCACTGAAGCTTTCTTT
NA	TRBJ1-2	NA	TRBV2	CASRPRSNNYGYTF	TGTGCCAGCAGACCTCGGTCAAATAACTATGGCTACACCTTC
NA	TRBJ2-5	NA	TRBV5-6	CASSLRGGEYQETQYF	TGTGCCAGCAGCTTGAGGGGCGGAGAGTACCAAGAGACCCAGTACTTC
TRBD2	TRBJ2-7	few	TRBV7-9	CASSSARTSGGGEQYF	TGTGCCAGCAGCTCCGCCCGGACTAGCGGAGGCGGCGAGCAGTACTTC
TRBD2	TRBJ2-1	NA	TRBV9	CASSPPSLAVVDEQFF	TGTGCCAGCAGCCCCCCGAGTCTAGCGGTCGTCGATGAGCAGTTCTTC
TRBD2	TRBJ2-1	once	TRBV27	CASSSRTSGSPWEQFF	TGTGCCAGCAGTTCCCGGACTAGCGGGAGCCCCTGGGAGCAGTTCTTC
NA	TRBJ2-3	NA	TRBV14	CASSQVIGASTQYF	TGTGCCAGCAGCCAAGTAATTGGAGCATCAACGCAGTATTTT
NA	TRBJ1-1	NA	TRBV27	CASSLWSRGITTEAFF	TGTGCCAGCAGTTTATGGAGTCGGGGGATAACCACTGAAGCTTTCTTT
TRBD2	TRBJ2-5	NA	TRBV7-2	CASSDRRGRETQYF	TGTGCCAGCAGCGATCGGCGGGGGAGGGAGACCCAGTACTTC
NA	TRBJ1-2	NA	TRBV6-5	CASTADRRHGYTF	TGTGCCAGCACCGCAGACAGGAGGCACGGCTACACCTTC
TRBD1	TRBJ2-7	NA	TRBV15	CATSRGGETGVFYEQYF	TGTGCCACCAGCAGAGGGGGGGAGACAGGGGTTTTCTACGAGCAGTACTTC
TRBD1	TRBJ2-3	few	TRBV5-6	CASSSTDPGQGGTDTQYF	TGTGCCAGCAGCTCCACTGACCCGGGACAGGGGGGCACAGATACGCAGTATTTT
NA	TRBJ1-6	NA	TRBV2	CASSASSGSYNSPLHF	TGTGCCAGCAGTGCCTCGAGTGGCTCCTATAATTCACCCCTCCACTTT
NA	TRBJ1-2	NA	TRBV27	CASSLSSSYGYTF	TGTGCCAGCAGTTTATCGTCCAGCTATGGCTACACCTTC
TRBD1	TRBJ1-2	NA	TRBV6-5	CASSSRGTGDYGYTF	TGTGCCAGCAGTTCCCGCGGGACAGGGGACTATGGCTACACCTTC
TRBD2	TRBJ2-7	few	TRBV10-3	CAISESIRMSGEDREQYF	TGTGCCATCAGTGAGTCGATCCGGATGAGCGGGGAGGATAGGGAGCAGTACTTC
TRBD1	TRBJ1-2	NA	TRBV4-1	CASSPRGQGPGYTF	TGCGCCAGCAGCCCTCGAGGACAGGGGCCAGGCTACACCTTC
NA	TRBJ2-7	NA	TRBV6-5	CATEWADNEQYF	TGTGCCACTGAATGGGCCGACAACGAGCAGTACTTC